Listed here are 5 T cell receptor beta chains from one sample, sequenced in a study of blood T cell repertoires in COVID-19 (dated by TCRdb to about 2020). Receptors were amplified or captured by the immunoSEQ multiplex PCR assay. TCRdb mirrors the immuneACCESS table, restricted to in-frame sequences. Some clones are absent from its copies; in checked studies, under half trace to an unresolved V gene, and the reason for the others is unknown. The sample yields approximately 270,000 clones; approximately 90% were counted once. The top ten clones comprise 0.95% to 1.5% of the sample. Material for sequencing was PBMCs or T cells enriched from blood (not recorded which). The receptors derive from a human donor in a cohort exposed to, infected with or recovered from COVID-19 (not recorded which). The donor label of this sample is uncertain.

The chain couples TRBV7-2 to TRBJ1-2, with D unclear. Germline loops: CDR1 SGHTA, CDR2 FQGNSA. Deletions cut 10 bases from V and 4 bases from J, with 16 bases between. The CDR3 runs 13 residues. The CDR3 region has the DNA TGTGCCATTGGAGGGCGAGGTCGCTATGGCTACACCTTC. It encodes CAIGGRGRYGYTF. The full variable domain, completed using reference TRBV7-2 and TRBJ1-2, is GAGVSQSPSNKVTEKGKDVELRCDPISGHTALYWYRQSLGQGLEFLIYFQGNSAPDKSGLPSDRFSAERTGGSVSTLTIQRTQQEDSAVYLCAIGGRGRYGYTFGSGTRLTVV.

The rearrangement uses TRBV7-3 and TRBJ2-1, with a tentative D call TRBD2 (7 bases). This CDR3 has 14 residues. Trimming took 5 bases from V and 7 from J, leaving 15 bases between them. CDR1 and CDR2 from the germline V gene are SGHTA and FQGTGA. CDR3 nucleotides: TGTGCCAGCAGCCCCGCGGGGGCGCGTAATGAGCAGTTCTTC. Translation gives CASSPAGARNEQFF.

The genes are TRBV7-2 and TRBJ1-2; maybe TRBD1 (5 bases). The germline gives CDR1 SGHTA, CDR2 FQGNSA. Trimming stripped 1 base from V and 5 bases from J, with 11 bases between. The CDR3 length is 14 residues. CDR3 in DNA: TGTGCCAGCAGCTTAGAAGGGGCCGCGTATGGCTACACCTTC. The encoded protein is CASSLEGAAYGYTF.

V is TRBV2 and J is TRBJ2-2; D may be TRBD1 (5 bases). Germline CDR1 reads SNHLY; CDR2 reads FYNNEI. Trimming took 6 bases from V and 0 from J, leaving 8 bases between them. The CDR3 consists of 14 residues. CDR3 in DNA: TGTGCCAGCAGAGACAGATCGAACACCGGGGAGCTGTTTTTT. This encodes CASRDRSNTGELFF.

The chain has TRBV11-3 and TRBJ2-2, with D perhaps matching TRBD1 (5 bases). Trimming pared 3 bases from V and 3 bases from J, leaving 8 bases between. Germline V gives CDR1 SGHNT, CDR2 YENEEA. The CDR3 loop spans 14 amino acids. The CDR3: CASSFLGDTGELFF. Here the CDR3 DNA reads TGTGCCAGCAGCTTCCTAGGGGACACCGGGGAGCTGTTTTTT.